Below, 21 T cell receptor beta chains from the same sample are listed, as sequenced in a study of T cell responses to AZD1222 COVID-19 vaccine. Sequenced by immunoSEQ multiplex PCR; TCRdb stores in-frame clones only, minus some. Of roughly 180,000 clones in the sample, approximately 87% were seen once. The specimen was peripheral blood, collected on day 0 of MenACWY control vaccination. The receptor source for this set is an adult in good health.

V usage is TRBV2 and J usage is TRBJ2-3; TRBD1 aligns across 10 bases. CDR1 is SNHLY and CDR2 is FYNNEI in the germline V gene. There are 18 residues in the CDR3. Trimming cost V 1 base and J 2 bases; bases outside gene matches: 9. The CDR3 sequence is CASSEVRGTGALTDTQYF. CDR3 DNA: TGTGCCAGCAGTGAAGTAAGGGGGACAGGGGCCCTCACAGATACGCAGTATTTT. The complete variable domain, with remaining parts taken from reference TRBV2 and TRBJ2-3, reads EPEVTQTPSHQVTQMGQEVILRCVPISNHLYFYWYRQILGQKVEFLVSFYNNEISEKSEIFDDQFSVERPDGSNFTLKIRSTKLEDSAMYFCASSEVRGTGALTDTQYFGPGTRLTVL.

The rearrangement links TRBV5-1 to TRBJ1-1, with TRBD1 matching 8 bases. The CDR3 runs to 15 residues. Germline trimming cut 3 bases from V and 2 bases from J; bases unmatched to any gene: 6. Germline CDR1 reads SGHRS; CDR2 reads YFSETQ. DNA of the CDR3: TGCGCCAGCAGCTCGACAGGGGCCGTAAACACTGAAGCTTTCTTT. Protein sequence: CASSSTGAVNTEAFF.

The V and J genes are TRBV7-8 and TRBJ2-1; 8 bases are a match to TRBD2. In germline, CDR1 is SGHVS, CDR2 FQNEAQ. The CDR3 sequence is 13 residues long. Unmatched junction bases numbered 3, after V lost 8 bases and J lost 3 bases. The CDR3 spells CASRTSGYNEQFF. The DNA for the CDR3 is TGTGCCAGCCGAACTAGCGGCTACAATGAGCAGTTCTTC.

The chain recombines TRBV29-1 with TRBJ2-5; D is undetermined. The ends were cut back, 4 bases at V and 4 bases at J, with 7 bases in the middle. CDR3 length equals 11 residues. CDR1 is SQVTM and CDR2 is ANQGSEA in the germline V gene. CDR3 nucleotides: TGCAGCGTTGGTTCGAGAGAGACCCAGTACTTC. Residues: CSVGSRETQYF.

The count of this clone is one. The CDR3 spells CASSQWLASNQPQHF. The CDR3 nucleotides read TGCGCCAGCAGCCAGTGGTTGGCTAGCAATCAGCCCCAGCATTTT. The chain links TRBV4-1 to TRBJ1-5; the D is unclear. CDR1 is MGHRA and CDR2 is YSYEKL in the germline V gene. V was shortened by 3 bases and J by 0 bases, with 9 bases between the two germline ends. This CDR3 contains 15 residues.

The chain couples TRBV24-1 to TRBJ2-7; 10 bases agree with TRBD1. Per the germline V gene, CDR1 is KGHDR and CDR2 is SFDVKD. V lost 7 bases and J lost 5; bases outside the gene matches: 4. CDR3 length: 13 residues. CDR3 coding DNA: TGTGCCACCAGACCGGGACAGGGGAACGAGCAGTACTTC. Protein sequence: CATRPGQGNEQYF.

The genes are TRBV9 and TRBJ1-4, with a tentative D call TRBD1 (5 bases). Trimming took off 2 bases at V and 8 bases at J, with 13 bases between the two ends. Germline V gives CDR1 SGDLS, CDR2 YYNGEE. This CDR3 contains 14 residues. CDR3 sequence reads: CASSVGLVGEKLFF. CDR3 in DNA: TGTGCCAGCAGCGTGGGACTCGTCGGGGAAAAACTGTTTTTT.

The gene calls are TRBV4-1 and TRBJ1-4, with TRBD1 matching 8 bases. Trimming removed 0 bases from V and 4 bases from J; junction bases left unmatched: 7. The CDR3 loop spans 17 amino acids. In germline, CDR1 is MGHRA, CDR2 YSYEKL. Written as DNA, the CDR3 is TGCGCCAGCAGCCAAGATCCCTGGGACAGGTATAATGAAAAACTGTTTTTT. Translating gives CASSQDPWDRYNEKLFF.

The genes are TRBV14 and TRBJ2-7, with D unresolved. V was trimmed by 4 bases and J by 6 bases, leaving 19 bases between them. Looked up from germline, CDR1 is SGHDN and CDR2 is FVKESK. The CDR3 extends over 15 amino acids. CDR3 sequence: CASSRGPVRWAEQYF. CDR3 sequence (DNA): TGTGCCAGCAGCCGTGGACCAGTTAGATGGGCCGAGCAGTACTTC.

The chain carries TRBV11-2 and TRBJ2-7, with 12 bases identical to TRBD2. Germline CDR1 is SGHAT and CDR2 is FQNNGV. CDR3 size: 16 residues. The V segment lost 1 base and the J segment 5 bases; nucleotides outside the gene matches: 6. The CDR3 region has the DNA TGTGCCAGCAGCTTAGCACTAGCGGGGGGTAGGAACGAGCAGTACTTC. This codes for CASSLALAGGRNEQYF.

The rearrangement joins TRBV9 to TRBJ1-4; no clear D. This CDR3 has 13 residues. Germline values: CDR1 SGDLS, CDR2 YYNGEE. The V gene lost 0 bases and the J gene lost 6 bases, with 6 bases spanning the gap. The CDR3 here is CASSVVEYEKLFF. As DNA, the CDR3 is TGTGCCAGCAGCGTAGTTGAATATGAAAAACTGTTTTTT.

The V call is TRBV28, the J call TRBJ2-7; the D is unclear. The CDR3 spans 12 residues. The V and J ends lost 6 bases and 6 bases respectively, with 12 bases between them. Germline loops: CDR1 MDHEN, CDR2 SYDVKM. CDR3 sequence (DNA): TGTGCCAGCAGCAAACAAAGTTTCGAGCAGTACTTC. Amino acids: CASSKQSFEQYF. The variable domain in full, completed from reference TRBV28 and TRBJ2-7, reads DVKVTQSSRYLVKRTGEKVFLECVQDMDHENMFWYRQDPGLGLRLIYFSYDVKMKEKGDIPEGYSVSREKKERFSLILESASTNQTSMYLCASSKQSFEQYFGPGTRLTVT.

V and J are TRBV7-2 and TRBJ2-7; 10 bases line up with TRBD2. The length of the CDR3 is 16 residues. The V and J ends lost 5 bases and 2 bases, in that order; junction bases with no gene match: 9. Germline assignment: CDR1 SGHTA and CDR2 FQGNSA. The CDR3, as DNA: TGTGCCAGCAGCCCACTTGGTCTAGCGGGGGCCTACGAGCAGTACTTC. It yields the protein CASSPLGLAGAYEQYF. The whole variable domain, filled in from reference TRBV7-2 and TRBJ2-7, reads GAGVSQSPSNKVTEKGKDVELRCDPISGHTALYWYRQSLGQGLEFLIYFQGNSAPDKSGLPSDRFSAERTGGSVSTLTIQRTQQEDSAVYLCASSPLGLAGAYEQYFGPGTRLTVT.

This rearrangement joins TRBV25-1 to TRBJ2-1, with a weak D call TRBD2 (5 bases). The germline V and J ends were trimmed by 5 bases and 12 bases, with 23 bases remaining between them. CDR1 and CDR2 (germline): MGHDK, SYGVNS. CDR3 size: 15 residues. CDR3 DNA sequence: TGTGCCAGCAGTCCGGACCCCGGGGAAATACGCCGGCAGTTCTTC. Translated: CASSPDPGEIRRQFF.

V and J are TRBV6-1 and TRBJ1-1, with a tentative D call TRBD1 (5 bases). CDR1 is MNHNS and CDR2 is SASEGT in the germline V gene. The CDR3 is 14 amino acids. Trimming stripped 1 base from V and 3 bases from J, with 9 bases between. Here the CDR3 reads CASSEGGGHTEAFF. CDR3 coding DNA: TGTGCCAGCAGTGAAGGGGGGGGTCACACTGAAGCTTTCTTT.

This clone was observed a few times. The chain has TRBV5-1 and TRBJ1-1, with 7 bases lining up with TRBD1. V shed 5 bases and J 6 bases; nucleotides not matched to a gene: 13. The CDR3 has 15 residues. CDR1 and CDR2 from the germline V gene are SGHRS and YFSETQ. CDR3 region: CASSPSLQGTAEAFF. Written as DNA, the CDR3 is TGCGCCAGCAGTCCTAGTCTACAGGGGACCGCTGAAGCTTTCTTT.

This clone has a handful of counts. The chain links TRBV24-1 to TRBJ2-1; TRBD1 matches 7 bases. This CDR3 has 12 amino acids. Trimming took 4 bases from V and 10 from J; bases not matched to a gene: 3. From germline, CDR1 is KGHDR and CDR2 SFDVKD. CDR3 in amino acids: CATSEDRAEQFF. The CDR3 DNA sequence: TGTGCCACCAGTGAAGACAGGGCGGAGCAGTTCTTC.

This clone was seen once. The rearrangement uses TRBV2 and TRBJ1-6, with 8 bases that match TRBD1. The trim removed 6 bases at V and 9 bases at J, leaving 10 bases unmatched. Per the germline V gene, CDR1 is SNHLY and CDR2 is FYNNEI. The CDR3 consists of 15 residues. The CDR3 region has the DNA TGTGCCAGCAGAACCGACAGGGGAAGTGGTTCACCCCTCCACTTT. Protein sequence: CASRTDRGSGSPLHF.

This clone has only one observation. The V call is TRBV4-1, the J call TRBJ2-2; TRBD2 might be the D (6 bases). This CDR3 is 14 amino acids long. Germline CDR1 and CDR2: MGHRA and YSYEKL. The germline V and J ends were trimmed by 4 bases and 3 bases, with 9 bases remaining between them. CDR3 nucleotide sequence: TGCGCCAGCAGCCCGAGCGGGTACACCGGGGAGCTGTTTTTT. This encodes CASSPSGYTGELFF.

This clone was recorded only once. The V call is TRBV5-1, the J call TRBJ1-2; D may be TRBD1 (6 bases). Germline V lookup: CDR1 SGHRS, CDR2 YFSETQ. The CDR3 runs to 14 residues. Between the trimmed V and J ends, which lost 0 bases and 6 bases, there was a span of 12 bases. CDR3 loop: CASSLDRVLNGYTF. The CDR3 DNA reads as TGCGCCAGCAGCTTGGACAGGGTATTGAATGGCTACACCTTC.

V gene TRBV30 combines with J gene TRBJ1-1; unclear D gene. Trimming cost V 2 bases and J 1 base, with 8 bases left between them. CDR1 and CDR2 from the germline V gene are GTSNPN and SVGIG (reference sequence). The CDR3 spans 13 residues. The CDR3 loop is CAWSPQTNTEAFF. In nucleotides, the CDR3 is TGTGCCTGGAGTCCCCAAACGAACACTGAAGCTTTCTTT.